Given below is one T cell receptor beta chain in context. This sample was taken from a study of blood T cell repertoires in COVID-19. Across the study: The cDNA or gDNA used as material had been derived from T cells, B-cell-depleted T cells, or PBMCs.

In the original processing: Using reference gene primer amplification, nucleated cell counts were estimated. Sequenced by immunoSEQ multiplex PCR; TCRdb stores in-frame clones only, minus some. V, J and clone size were drawn from that table, and D and trimming were deduced from the DNA. Of 200,000 or so clones listed, 86% were seen once; the top ten hold less than 4.5%. This clonotype was obtained from a woman in her thirties or forties with acute COVID-19. Sequencing was carried out using PBMCs or T cells enriched from blood (not recorded which).

CDR3 protein: CASSTYRAGYTF. In nucleotides, the CDR3 is TGTGCCAGTAGTACCTACAGGGCAGGCTACACCTTC. The chain employs TRBV19 and TRBJ1-2; D is possibly TRBD1 (6 bases). Trimming stripped 4 bases from V and 8 bases from J, with 11 bases between. Germline V lookup: CDR1 LNHDA, CDR2 SQIVND (reference sequence). The CDR3 extends over 12 amino acids.